These 4 T cell receptor beta chains were sequenced from one sample in a study of human T cells and chemical hapten exposure. TCRdb re-called the RACE reads through MiXCR, storing one row per CDR3 protein. The sample includes 330,000 or so distinct CDR3 sequences, just under 6.5% of them seen just once. Sample time point: patch test 2, 6 weeks after DPC sensitization. The treatment denotes: therapeutic diphenylcyclopropenone sensitization with weekly scalp DPC. The specimen comprised whole blood, sampled in connection with sensitization to the hapten diphenylcyclopropenone (DPC). The receptor source for this set is a young woman with alopecia areata. Some clones in this sample may be carry-over from other donors' samples.

This clonotype came up many times. The CDR3 sequence is CASSYTGAKEGQAFF. Here the CDR3 DNA reads TGTGCCAGCAGTTACACAGGGGCCAAGGAAGGACAAGCTTTCTTT. V is TRBV6-6 and J is TRBJ1-1; 7 bases line up with TRBD1. Trimming cost V 2 bases and J 9 bases; bases outside gene matches: 12. The CDR3 runs to 15 residues. Per germline, CDR1 MNHNY and CDR2 SVGAGI (reference sequence).

The chain joins TRBV29-1 to TRBJ2-6, with TRBD1 matching over 9 bases. V lost 3 bases to trimming and J lost 2 bases; unmatched junction nucleotides: 8. The CDR3 length is 17 residues. From germline, CDR1 is SQVTM and CDR2 ANQGSEA. The CDR3 spells CSVDAHRGLAGANVLTF. In DNA form, the CDR3 reads TGCAGCGTTGACGCCCACAGGGGGCTGGCTGGGGCCAACGTCCTGACTTTC.

V is TRBV18 and J is TRBJ2-1, with D possibly matching TRBD1 (6 bases). Trimming removed 2 bases at V and 0 bases at J, with 11 bases between. Germline CDR1 reads KGHSH; CDR2 reads LQKENI. This CDR3 is 16 amino acids long. This CDR3 reads CASSPRTVSSYNEQFF. CDR3 sequence (DNA): TGTGCCAGCTCACCAAGGACAGTTAGCTCCTACAATGAGCAGTTCTTC.

This clonotype showed up just a few times. The gene calls are TRBV7-9 and TRBJ2-7; TRBD1 is a possible D gene (6 bases). Trimming took off 5 bases at V and 2 bases at J, with 13 bases between the two ends. The CDR3 consists of 14 residues. Germline V gene data show CDR1 as SEHNR and CDR2 as FQNEAQ (reference sequence). CDR3 sequence: CASSPRGKTYEQYF. CDR3 nucleotides: TGTGCCAGCAGCCCGAGGGGGAAGACCTACGAGCAGTACTTC.